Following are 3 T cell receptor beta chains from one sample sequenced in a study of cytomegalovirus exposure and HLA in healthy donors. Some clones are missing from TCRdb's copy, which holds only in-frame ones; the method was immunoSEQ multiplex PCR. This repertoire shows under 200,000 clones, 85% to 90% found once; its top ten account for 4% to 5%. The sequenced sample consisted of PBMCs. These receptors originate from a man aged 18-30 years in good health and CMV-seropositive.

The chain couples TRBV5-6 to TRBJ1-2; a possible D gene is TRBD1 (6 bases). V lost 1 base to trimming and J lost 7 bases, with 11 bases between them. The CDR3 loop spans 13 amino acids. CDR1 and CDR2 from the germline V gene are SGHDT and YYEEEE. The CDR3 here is CASSLRGAGGYTF. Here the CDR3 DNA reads TGTGCCAGCAGCTTGCGGGGGGCGGGTGGCTACACCTTC.

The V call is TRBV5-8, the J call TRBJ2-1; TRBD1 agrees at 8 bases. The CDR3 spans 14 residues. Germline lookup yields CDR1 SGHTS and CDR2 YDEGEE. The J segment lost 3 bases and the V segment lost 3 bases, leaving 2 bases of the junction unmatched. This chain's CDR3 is CASSSGQVYNEQFF. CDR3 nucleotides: TGTGCCAGCAGCTCGGGACAGGTCTACAATGAGCAGTTCTTC.

The CDR3 protein is CASSFRGRGTEAFF. The CDR3 coding sequence is TGTGCCAGCAGCTTCAGGGGGCGAGGCACTGAAGCTTTCTTT. The rearrangement uses TRBV7-2 and TRBJ1-1, with 8 bases aligning to TRBD1. This CDR3 region has 14 residues. V gave up 3 bases and J gave up 4 bases; unmatched junction bases: 4. CDR1 and CDR2 (germline): SGHTA, FQGNSA.